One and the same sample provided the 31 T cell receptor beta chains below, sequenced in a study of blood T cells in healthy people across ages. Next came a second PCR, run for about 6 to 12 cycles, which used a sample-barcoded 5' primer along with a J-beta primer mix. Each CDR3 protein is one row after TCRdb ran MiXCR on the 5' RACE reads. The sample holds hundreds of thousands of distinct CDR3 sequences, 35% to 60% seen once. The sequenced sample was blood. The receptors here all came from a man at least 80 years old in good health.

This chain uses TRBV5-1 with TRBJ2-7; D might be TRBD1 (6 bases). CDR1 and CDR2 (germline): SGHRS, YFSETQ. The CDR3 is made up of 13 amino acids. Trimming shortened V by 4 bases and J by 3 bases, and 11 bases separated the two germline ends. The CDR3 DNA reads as TGCGCCAGCAGCGACAGGCTAGGCTACGAGCAGTACTTC. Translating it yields CASSDRLGYEQYF. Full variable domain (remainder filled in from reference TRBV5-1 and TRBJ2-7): KAGVTQTPRYLIKTRGQQVTLSCSPISGHRSVSWYQQTPGQGLQFLFEYFSETQRNKGNFPGRFSGRQFSNSRSEMNVSTLELGDSALYLCASSDRLGYEQYFGPGTRLTVT.

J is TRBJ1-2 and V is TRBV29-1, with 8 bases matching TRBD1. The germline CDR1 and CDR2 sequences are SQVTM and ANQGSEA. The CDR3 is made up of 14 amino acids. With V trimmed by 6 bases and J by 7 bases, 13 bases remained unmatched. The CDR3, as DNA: TGCAGCGTAGATACGGGACAGGAGGCGCGTGGCTACACCTTC. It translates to CSVDTGQEARGYTF.

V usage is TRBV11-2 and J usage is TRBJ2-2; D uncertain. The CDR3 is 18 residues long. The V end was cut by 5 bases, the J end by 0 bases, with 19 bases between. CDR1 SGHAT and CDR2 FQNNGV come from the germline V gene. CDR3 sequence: CASSPPSEAVANTGELFF. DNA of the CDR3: TGTGCCAGCAGCCCCCCCAGTGAGGCTGTCGCGAACACCGGGGAGCTGTTTTTT.

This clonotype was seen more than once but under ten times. CDR3 bases: TGCAGTGCTACTGGGCAGGGGTACGACGAGCAGTACTTC. Protein product: CSATGQGYDEQYF. The rearrangement joins TRBV20-1 to TRBJ2-7; a possible D gene is TRBD1 (6 bases). Germline V gene lookup returns CDR1 DFQATT and CDR2 SNEGSKA (reference sequence). The CDR3 consists of 13 residues. Trimming cost V 4 bases and J 5 bases, with 15 bases left between them.

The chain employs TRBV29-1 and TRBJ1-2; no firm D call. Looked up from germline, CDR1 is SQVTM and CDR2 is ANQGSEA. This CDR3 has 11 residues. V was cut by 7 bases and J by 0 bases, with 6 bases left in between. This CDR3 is CSDNTNYGYTF. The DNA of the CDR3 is TGCAGCGATAACACTAACTATGGCTACACCTTC.

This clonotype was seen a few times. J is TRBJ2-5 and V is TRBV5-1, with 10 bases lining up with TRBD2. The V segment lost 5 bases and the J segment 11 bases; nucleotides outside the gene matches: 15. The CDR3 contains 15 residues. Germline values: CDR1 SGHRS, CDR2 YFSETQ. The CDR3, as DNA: TGCGCCAGCAGTTTCGGACTAGCGGACCTAAATGAGCAGTACTTC. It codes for CASSFGLADLNEQYF.

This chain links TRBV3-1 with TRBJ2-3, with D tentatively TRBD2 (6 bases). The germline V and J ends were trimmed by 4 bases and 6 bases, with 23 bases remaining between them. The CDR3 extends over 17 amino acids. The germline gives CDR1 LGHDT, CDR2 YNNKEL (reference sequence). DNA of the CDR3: TGTGCCAGCAGCCCCCGGGACTCGTCCCCTTTTATGGATACGCAGTATTTT. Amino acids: CASSPRDSSPFMDTQYF.

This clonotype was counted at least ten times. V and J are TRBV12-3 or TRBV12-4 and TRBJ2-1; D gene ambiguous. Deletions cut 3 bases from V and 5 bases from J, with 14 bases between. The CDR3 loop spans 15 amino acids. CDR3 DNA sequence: TGTGCCAGCAGTTTTTTATTGCGGAGTCACAATGAGCAGTTCTTC. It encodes CASSFLLRSHNEQFF.

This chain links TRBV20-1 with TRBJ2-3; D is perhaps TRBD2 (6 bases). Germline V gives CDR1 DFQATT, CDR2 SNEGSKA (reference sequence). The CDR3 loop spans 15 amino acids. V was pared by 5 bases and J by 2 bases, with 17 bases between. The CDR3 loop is CSAYRGLRITDTQYF. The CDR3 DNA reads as TGCAGTGCTTATCGGGGACTCAGGATCACAGATACGCAGTATTTT.

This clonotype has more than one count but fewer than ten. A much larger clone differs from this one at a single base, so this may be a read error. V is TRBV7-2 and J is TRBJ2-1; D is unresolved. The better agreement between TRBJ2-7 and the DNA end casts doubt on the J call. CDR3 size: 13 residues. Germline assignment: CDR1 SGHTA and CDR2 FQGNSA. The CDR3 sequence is CASTPSSYNEQYF. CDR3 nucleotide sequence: TGTGCCAGCACCCCCAGCTCCTACAATGAGCAGTACTTC.

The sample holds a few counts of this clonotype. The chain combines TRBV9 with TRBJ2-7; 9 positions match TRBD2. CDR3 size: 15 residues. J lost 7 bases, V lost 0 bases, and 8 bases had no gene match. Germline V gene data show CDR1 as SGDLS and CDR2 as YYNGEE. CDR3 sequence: CASSVGGGRAGEQYF. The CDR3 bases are TGTGCCAGCAGCGTAGGTGGCGGGAGGGCCGGAGAGCAGTACTTC. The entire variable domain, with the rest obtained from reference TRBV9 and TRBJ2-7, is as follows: DSGVTQTPKHLITATGQRVTLRCSPRSGDLSVYWYQQSLDQGLQFLIQYYNGEERAKGNILERFSAQQFPDLHSELNLSSLELGDSALYFCASSVGGGRAGEQYFGPGTRLTVT.

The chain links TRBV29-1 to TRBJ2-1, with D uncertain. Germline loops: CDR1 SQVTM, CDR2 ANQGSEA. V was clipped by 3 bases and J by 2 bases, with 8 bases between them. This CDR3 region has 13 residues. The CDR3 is CSVDAQTYNEQFF. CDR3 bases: TGCAGCGTTGATGCGCAGACCTACAATGAGCAGTTCTTC.

The CDR3 loop is CANQFTGACEQYF. In DNA, the CDR3 is TGTGCCAACCAATTCACAGGGGCCTGCGAGCAGTACTTC. This sequence joins TRBV5-5 and TRBJ2-7; 7 positions match TRBD1. The germline CDR1 and CDR2 sequences are SGHKS and YYEKEE (reference sequence). The CDR3 totals 13 residues. The ends lost 9 bases at V and 6 bases at J; junction bases unmatched: 12.

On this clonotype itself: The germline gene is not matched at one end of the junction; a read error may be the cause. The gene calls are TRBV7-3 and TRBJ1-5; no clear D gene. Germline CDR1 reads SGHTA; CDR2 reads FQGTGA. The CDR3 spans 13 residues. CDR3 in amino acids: CAGSLGLGQPQHF. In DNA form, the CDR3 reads TGTGCCGGCAGCTTAGGGTTGGGTCAGCCCCAGCATTTT.

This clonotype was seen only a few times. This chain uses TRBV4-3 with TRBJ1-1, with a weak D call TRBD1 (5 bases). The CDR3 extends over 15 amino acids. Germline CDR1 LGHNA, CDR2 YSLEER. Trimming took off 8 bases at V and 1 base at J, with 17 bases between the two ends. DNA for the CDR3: TGCGCCAGCTCCGAGACAGTTCTTCCGAACACTGAAGCTTTCTTT. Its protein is CASSETVLPNTEAFF.

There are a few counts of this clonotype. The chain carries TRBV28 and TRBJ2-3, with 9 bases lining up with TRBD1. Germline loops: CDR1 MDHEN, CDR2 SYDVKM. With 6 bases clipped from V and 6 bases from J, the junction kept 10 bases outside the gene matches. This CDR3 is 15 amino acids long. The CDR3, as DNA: TGTGCCAGCAGGTCCCCGGGACAGGGCAGGGATACGCAGTATTTT. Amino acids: CASRSPGQGRDTQYF.

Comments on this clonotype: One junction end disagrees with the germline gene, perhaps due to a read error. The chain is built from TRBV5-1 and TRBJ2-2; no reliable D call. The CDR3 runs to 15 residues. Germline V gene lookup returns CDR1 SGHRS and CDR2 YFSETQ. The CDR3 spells CASSLMASRTGELFF. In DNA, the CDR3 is TGCGCCAGCAGCTTGATGGCCAGTCGCACCGGAGAGCTGTTTTTT.

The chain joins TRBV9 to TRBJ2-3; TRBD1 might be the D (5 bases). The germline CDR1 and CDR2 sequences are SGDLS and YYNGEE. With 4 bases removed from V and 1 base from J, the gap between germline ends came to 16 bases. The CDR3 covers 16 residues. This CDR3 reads CASSPPGTGRTDTQYF. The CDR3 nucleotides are TGTGCCAGCAGCCCTCCAGGAACAGGCCGCACAGATACGCAGTATTTT.

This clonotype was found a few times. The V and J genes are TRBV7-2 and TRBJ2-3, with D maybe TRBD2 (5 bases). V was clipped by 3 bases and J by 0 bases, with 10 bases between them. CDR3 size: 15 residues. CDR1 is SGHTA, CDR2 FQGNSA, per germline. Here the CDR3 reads CASSLGRRSTDTQYF. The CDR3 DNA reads TGTGCCAGCAGCTTGGGCAGGAGGAGCACAGATACGCAGTATTTT.

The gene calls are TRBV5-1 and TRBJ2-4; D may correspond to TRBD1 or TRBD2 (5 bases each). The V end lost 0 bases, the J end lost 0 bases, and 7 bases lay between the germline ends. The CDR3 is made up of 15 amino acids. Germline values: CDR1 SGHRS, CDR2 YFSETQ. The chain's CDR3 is CASSLDGTAKNIQYF. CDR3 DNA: TGCGCCAGCAGCTTGGACGGGACAGCCAAAAACATTCAGTACTTC.

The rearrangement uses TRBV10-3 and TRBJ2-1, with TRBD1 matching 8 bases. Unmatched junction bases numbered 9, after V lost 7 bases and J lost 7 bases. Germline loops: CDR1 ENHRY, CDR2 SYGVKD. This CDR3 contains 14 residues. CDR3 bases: TGTGCCATCACCGGACAGGGTGGGCAGAATGAGCAGTTCTTC. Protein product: CAITGQGGQNEQFF.

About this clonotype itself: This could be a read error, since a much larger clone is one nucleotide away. The CDR3 here is CASSQTRRGSGTQFF. In DNA, the CDR3 is TGCGCCAGCAGCCAAACGCGAAGGGGGAGCGGGACCCAGTTCTTC. The rearrangement links TRBV4-3 to TRBJ2-1; tentative D call: TRBD2 (7 bases). The CDR3 is 15 residues long. From germline, CDR1 is LGHNA and CDR2 YSLEER. V lost 2 bases and J lost 13, with 21 bases in between.

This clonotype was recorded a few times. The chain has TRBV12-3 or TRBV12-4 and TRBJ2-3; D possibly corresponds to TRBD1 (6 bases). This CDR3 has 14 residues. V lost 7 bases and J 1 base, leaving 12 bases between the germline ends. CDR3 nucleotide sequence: TGTGCCAGCACCCTCGACAGGCGCACAGATACGCAGTATTTT. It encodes CASTLDRRTDTQYF.

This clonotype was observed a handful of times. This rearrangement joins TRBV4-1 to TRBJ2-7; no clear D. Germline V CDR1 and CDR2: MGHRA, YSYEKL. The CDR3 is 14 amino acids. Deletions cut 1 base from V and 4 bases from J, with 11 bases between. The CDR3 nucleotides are TGCGCCAGCAGCCAAGGTAGTCAGACATACGAGCAGTACTTC. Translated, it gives CASSQGSQTYEQYF.

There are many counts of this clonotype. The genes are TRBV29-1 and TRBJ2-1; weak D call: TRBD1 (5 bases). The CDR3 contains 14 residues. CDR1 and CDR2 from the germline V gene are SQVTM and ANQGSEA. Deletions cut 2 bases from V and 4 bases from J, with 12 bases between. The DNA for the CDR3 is TGCAGCGTTGAAAACCCTAGGGGTTACAATGAGCAGTTCTTC. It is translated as CSVENPRGYNEQFF.

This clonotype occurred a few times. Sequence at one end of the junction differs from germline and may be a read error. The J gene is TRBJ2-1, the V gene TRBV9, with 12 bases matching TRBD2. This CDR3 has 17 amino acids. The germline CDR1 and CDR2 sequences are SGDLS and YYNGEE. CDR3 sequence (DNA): TGTGCCAGCAGCGTAGCTCCTAGCGGGAGGGCCTATAATGAGCAGTTCTTC. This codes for CASSVAPSGRAYNEQFF.

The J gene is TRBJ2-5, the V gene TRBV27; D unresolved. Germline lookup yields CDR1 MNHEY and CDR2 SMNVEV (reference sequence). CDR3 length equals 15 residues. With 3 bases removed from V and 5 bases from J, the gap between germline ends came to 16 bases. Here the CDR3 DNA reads TGTGCCAGCAGTTTTGGTTCGAGCACCGCGGAGACCCAGTACTTC. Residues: CASSFGSSTAETQYF.

The CDR3 DNA reads TGTGCCAGCAGCGTGAGCGAGCGGTACAATGAGCAGTTCTTC. Its translation is CASSVSERYNEQFF. This chain joins TRBV9 and TRBJ2-1; a weak D match, TRBD2 (5 bases). This CDR3 is 14 amino acids long. V lost 2 bases to trimming and J lost 4 bases, with 10 bases between them. In germline, CDR1 is SGDLS, CDR2 YYNGEE.

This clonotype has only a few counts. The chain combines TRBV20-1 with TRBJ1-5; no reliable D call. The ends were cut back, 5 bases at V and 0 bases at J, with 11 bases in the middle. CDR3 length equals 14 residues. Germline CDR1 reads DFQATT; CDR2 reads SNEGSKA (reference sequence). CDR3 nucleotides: TGCAGTGCTCAAGAACCTTATAGCAATCAGCCCCAGCATTTT. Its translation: CSAQEPYSNQPQHF.

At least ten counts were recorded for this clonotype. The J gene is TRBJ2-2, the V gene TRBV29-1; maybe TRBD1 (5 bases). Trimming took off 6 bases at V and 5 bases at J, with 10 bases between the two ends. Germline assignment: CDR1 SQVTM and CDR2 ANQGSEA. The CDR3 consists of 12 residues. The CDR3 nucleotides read TGCAGCGTGGGCAGGGAAACCGGGGAGCTGTTTTTT. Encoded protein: CSVGRETGELFF.

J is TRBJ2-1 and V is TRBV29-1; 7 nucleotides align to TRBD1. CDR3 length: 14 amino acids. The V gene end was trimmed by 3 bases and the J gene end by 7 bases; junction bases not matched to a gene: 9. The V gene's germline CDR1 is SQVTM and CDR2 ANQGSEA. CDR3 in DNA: TGCAGCGTTGAGGGACAGAAAGGTGTTAATGAGCAGTTCTTC. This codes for CSVEGQKGVNEQFF.